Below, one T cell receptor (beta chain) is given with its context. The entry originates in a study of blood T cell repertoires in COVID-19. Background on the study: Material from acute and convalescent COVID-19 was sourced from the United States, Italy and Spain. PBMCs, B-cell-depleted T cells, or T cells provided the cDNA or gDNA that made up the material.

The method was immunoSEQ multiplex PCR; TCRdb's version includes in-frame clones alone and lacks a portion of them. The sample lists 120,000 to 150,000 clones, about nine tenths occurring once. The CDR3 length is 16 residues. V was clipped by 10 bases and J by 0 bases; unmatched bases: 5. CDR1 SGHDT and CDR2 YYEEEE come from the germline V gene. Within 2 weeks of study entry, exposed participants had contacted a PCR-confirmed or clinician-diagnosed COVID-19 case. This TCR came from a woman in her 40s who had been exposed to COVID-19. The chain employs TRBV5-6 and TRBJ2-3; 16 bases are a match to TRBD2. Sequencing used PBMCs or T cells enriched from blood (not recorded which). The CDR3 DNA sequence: TGTGCCTCCGGGACTAGCGGGGGGGCTAGCACAGATACGCAGTATTTT. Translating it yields CASGTSGGASTDTQYF.